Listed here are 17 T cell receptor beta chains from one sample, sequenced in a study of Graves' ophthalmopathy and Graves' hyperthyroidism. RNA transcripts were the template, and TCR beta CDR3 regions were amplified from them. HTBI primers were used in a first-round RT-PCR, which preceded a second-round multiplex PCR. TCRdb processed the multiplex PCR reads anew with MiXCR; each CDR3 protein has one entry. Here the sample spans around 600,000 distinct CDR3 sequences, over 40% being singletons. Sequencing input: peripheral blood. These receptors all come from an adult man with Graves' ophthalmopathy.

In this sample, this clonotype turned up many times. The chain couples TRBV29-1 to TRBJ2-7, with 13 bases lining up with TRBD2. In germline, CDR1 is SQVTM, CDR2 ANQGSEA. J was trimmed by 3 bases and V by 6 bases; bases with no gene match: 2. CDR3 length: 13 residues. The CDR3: CSVGTSGNYEQYF. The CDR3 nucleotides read TGCAGCGTCGGGACTAGCGGGAACTACGAGCAGTACTTC.

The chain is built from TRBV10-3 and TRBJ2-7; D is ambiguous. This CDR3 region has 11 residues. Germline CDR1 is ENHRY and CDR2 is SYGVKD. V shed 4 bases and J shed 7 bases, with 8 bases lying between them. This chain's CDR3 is CAISAASEQYF. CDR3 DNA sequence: TGTGCCATCAGTGCGGCATCTGAGCAGTACTTC.

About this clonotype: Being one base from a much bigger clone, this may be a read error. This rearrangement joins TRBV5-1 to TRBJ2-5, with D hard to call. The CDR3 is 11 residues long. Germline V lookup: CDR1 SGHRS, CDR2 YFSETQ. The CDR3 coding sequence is TGCTCCAGCAGCGACGTAGAGACCCAGTACTTC. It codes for CSSSDVETQYF.

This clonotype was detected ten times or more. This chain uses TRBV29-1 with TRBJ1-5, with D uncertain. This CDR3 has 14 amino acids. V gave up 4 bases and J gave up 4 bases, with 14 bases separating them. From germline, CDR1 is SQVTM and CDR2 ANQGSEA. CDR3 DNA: TGCAGCGTTGGAACCGGGGTATCTAATCAGCCCCAGCATTTT. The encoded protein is CSVGTGVSNQPQHF.

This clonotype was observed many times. The chain's CDR3 is CSVEEPSGKETQYF. The CDR3 DNA is TGCAGCGTTGAAGAACCTAGCGGGAAAGAGACCCAGTACTTC. V and J are TRBV29-1 and TRBJ2-5; TRBD2 matches 9 bases. The junction had 2 bases not matched to a gene; V was cut back by 0 bases and J by 3 bases. The CDR3 is 14 residues long. Germline CDR1 and CDR2: SQVTM and ANQGSEA.

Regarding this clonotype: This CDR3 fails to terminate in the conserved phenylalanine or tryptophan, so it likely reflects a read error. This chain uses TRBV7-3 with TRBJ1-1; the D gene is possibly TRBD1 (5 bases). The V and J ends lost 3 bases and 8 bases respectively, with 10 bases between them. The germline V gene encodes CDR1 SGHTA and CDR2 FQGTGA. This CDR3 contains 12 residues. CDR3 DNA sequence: TGTGCCAGCAGCTTGGGACCTTACGAAGCTTTCTCT. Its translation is CASSLGPYEAFS.

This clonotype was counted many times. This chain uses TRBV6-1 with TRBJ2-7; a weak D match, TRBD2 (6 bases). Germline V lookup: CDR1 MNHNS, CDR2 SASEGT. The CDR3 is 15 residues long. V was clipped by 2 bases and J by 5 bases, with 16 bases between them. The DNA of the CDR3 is TGTGCCAGCAGTGAACTGGCGGGACGTCGCCACGAGCAGTACTTC. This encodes CASSELAGRRHEQYF.

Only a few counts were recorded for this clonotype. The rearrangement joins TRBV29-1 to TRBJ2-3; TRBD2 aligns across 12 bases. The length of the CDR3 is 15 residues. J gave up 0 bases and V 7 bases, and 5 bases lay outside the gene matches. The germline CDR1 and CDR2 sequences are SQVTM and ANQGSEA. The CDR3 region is CSARGTSGSTDTQYF. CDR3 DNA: TGCAGCGCAAGAGGGACTAGCGGGAGCACAGATACGCAGTATTTT.

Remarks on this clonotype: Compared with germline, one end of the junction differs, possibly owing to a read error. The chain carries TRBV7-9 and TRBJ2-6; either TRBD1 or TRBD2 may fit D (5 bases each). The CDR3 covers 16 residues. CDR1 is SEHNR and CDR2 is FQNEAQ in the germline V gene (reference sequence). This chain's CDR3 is CASSLDHGDGANVPTF. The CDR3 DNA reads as TGTGCCAGCAGCTTAGACCACGGGGATGGGGCCAACGTCCCGACTTTC. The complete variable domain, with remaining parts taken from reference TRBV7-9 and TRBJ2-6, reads DTGVSQNPRHKITKRGQNVTFRCDPISEHNRLYWYRQTLGQGPEFLTYFQNEAQLEKSRLLSDRFSAERPKGSFSTLEIQRTEQGDSAMYLCASSLDHGDGANVPTFGAGSRLTVL.

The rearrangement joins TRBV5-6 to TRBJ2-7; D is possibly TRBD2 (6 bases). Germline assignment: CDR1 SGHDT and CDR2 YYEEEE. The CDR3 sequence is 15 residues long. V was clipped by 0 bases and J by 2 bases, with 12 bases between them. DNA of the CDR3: TGTGCCAGCAGCTTGGGGCGGGGAATAACCTACGAGCAGTACTTC. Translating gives CASSLGRGITYEQYF.

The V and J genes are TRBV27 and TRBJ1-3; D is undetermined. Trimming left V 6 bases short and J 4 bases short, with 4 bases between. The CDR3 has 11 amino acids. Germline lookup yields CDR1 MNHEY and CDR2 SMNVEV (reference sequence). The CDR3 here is CASRKGNTIYF. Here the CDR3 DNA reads TGTGCCAGCAGAAAAGGAAACACCATATATTTT.

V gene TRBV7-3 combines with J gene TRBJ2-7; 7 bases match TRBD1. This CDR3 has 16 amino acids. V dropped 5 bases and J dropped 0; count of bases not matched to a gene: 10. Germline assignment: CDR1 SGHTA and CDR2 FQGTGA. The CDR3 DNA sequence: TGTGCCAGCAGCCAAGAGAAACGGACAGGCTCCTACGAGCAGTACTTC. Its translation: CASSQEKRTGSYEQYF.

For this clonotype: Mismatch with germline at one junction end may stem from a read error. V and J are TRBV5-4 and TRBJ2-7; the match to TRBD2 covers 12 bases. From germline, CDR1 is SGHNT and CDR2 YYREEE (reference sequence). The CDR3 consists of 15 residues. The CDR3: CTSSFRGLAGSEQYF. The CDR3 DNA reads TGTACCAGCAGCTTCAGAGGACTAGCGGGAAGCGAGCAGTACTTC.

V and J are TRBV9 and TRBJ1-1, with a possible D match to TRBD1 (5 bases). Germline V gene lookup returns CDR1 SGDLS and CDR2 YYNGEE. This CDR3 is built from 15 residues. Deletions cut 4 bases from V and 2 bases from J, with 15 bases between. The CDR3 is CASSQRGEGNTEAFF. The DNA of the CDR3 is TGTGCCAGCAGCCAGAGGGGCGAAGGCAACACTGAAGCTTTCTTT.

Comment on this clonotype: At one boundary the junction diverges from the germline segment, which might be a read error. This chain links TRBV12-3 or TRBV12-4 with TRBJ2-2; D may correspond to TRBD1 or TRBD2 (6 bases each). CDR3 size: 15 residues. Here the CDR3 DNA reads TGTGCCAGCAGGAGACAGGAGGGAAACACCGGGGGGCTGTTTTTT. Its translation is CASRRQEGNTGGLFF.

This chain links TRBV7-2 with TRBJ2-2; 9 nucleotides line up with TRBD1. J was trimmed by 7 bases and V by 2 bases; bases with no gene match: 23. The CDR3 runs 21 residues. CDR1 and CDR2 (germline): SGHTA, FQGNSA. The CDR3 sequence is CASSLRDLLLRDRERHGELFF. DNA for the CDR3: TGTGCCAGCAGCTTACGAGACCTCCTACTCCGGGACAGGGAACGGCACGGGGAGCTGTTTTTT.

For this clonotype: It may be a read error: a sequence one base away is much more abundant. CDR3 nucleotide sequence: TGTGCCAGTAGTATCCAGATACAGGGAAGGGAGCTGTTTTTT. This sequence encodes CASSIQIQGRELFF. The chain combines TRBV19 with TRBJ2-2, with a weak D call TRBD1 (6 bases). Germline CDR1 is LNHDA and CDR2 is SQIVND (reference sequence). The CDR3 sequence is 14 residues long. The V gene lost 3 bases and the J gene lost 9 bases, with 14 bases spanning the gap.